Following are 21 T cell receptor beta chains from one sample sequenced in a study of cytomegalovirus exposure and HLA in healthy donors. It was with 60 Vbeta and 13 Jbeta primers that the PCR ran. Method: immunoSEQ multiplex PCR; TCRdb's copy keeps in-frame clones and lacks some. The sample carries about 160,000 clones, 75% recorded once. Sequencing was carried out using PBMCs. All receptors come from a woman in her forties or fifties in good health and CMV-seropositive.

The J gene is TRBJ1-5, the V gene TRBV5-5, with 9 bases aligning to TRBD1. This CDR3 spans 15 amino acids. Germline lookup yields CDR1 SGHKS and CDR2 YYEKEE (reference sequence). V trimming: 4 bases; J trimming: 6 bases; junction bases outside the gene matches: 8. CDR3: CASSPTGQGFQPQHF. The CDR3 coding sequence is TGTGCCAGCAGCCCGACGGGACAGGGATTTCAGCCCCAGCATTTT.

The chain uses TRBV19 and TRBJ1-2; 9 bases line up with TRBD1. Germline V CDR1 and CDR2: LNHDA, SQIVND (reference sequence). The V segment lost 4 bases and the J segment 2 bases; nucleotides outside the gene matches: 14. CDR3 length: 18 residues. CDR3 amino acids: CASSKKGTGLGSNYGYTF. In nucleotides, the CDR3 is TGTGCCAGTAGTAAGAAAGGGACAGGGTTGGGGTCCAACTATGGCTACACCTTC. Complete variable domain (other parts from reference TRBV19 and TRBJ1-2): DGGITQSPKYLFRKEGQNVTLSCEQNLNHDAMYWYRQDPGQGLRLIYYSQIVNDFQKGDIAEGYSVSREKKESFPLTVTSAQKNPTAFYLCASSKKGTGLGSNYGYTFGSGTRLTVV.

This clone was counted a few times. This sequence joins TRBV5-6 and TRBJ1-1; D remains ambiguous. V shed 3 bases and J shed 3 bases, with 12 bases lying between them. Germline assignment: CDR1 SGHDT and CDR2 YYEEEE. This CDR3 spans 14 amino acids. CDR3 loop: CASSSFIRDTEAFF. The CDR3 DNA is TGTGCCAGCAGCTCGTTCATCCGGGACACTGAAGCTTTCTTT.

The J gene is TRBJ1-2, the V gene TRBV28; a possible D gene is TRBD1 (6 bases). V was cut by 7 bases and J by 14 bases, with 20 bases left in between. Germline assignment: CDR1 MDHEN and CDR2 SYDVKM. The CDR3 consists of 12 residues. CDR3 amino acids: CASNTQGNDRTF. CDR3 nucleotides: TGTGCCAGCAACACACAGGGAAATGATCGGACCTTC.

The chain carries TRBV25-1 and TRBJ1-1; tentatively, D is TRBD1 (5 bases). This CDR3 comprises 15 residues. The V gene lost 3 bases and the J gene lost 4 bases, with 15 bases spanning the gap. Germline V gene sequence: CDR1 MGHDK, CDR2 SYGVNS. CDR3 protein: CASSDFSWGSTEAFF. The CDR3 bases are TGTGCCAGCAGTGATTTTTCCTGGGGCAGCACTGAAGCTTTCTTT. The whole variable domain, filled in from reference TRBV25-1 and TRBJ1-1, reads EADIYQTPRYLVIGTGKKITLECSQTMGHDKMYWYQQDPGMELHLIHYSYGVNSTEKGDLSSESTVSRIRTEHFPLTLESARPSHTSQYLCASSDFSWGSTEAFFGQGTRLTVV.

The gene calls are TRBV7-9 and TRBJ2-7; TRBD2 aligns across 11 bases. Trimming removed 5 bases from V and 3 bases from J; junction bases left unmatched: 18. Germline-derived CDR1 and CDR2 are SEHNR and FQNEAQ (reference sequence). This CDR3 is built from 19 residues. The CDR3 coding sequence is TGTGCCAGCAGCCCAACTAGCCCCTTTACTAGCGGGGGAATCTACGAGCAGTACTTC. Translating gives CASSPTSPFTSGGIYEQYF.

The chain recombines TRBV13 with TRBJ1-1; no clear D. V lost 5 bases and J lost 0, with 7 bases in between. Germline-derived CDR1 and CDR2 are PRHDT and FYEKMQ (reference sequence). The CDR3 is 13 residues long. The CDR3 loop is CASSVTLNTEAFF. The CDR3 DNA sequence: TGTGCCAGCAGCGTGACATTGAACACTGAAGCTTTCTTT.

This rearrangement joins TRBV19 to TRBJ1-6; D is ambiguous. Germline CDR1 LNHDA, CDR2 SQIVND (reference sequence). The CDR3 length is 13 residues. V was shortened by 3 bases and J by 7 bases, with 7 bases between the two germline ends. In nucleotides, the CDR3 is TGTGCCAGTAGTATGGCCCAGAATTCACCCCTCCACTTT. It yields the protein CASSMAQNSPLHF.

The rearrangement uses TRBV27 and TRBJ2-1, with TRBD1 matching over 9 bases. Germline CDR1 MNHEY, CDR2 SMNVEV (reference sequence). Trimming took 3 bases from V and 8 from J; bases not matched to a gene: 11. The CDR3 sequence is 16 residues long. This CDR3 is CASSFIGTGYFDEQFF. The CDR3 DNA follows: TGTGCCAGCAGTTTTATCGGGACAGGGTATTTCGATGAGCAGTTCTTC.

The V and J genes are TRBV2 and TRBJ1-2; D is perhaps TRBD1 (5 bases). V was trimmed by 6 bases and J by 7 bases, leaving 18 bases between them. The CDR3 loop spans 14 amino acids. Per germline, CDR1 SNHLY and CDR2 FYNNEI. CDR3 sequence (DNA): TGTGCCAGCAGATCGACAGCGGGCTTAGGTGGCTACACCTTC. Its translation is CASRSTAGLGGYTF.

This sequence joins TRBV7-9 and TRBJ1-1; 7 bases fit TRBD1. Germline V gene sequence: CDR1 SEHNR, CDR2 FQNEAQ (reference sequence). This CDR3 has 15 amino acids. The V and J ends lost 5 bases and 2 bases, in that order; junction bases with no gene match: 8. The CDR3 nucleotides read TGTGCCAGCAGCCCGCGACAGGGTGACAACACTGAAGCTTTCTTT. It yields the protein CASSPRQGDNTEAFF. The full variable domain, rest sourced from reference TRBV7-9 and TRBJ1-1, is DTGVSQNPRHKITKRGQNVTFRCDPISEHNRLYWYRQTLGQGPEFLTYFQNEAQLEKSRLLSDRFSAERPKGSFSTLEIQRTEQGDSAMYLCASSPRQGDNTEAFFGQGTRLTVV.

The rearrangement joins TRBV5-1 to TRBJ1-1; a possible D gene is TRBD1 (5 bases). V was clipped by 4 bases and J by 5 bases, with 18 bases between them. Per germline, CDR1 SGHRS and CDR2 YFSETQ. The CDR3 loop spans 15 amino acids. The CDR3 is CASSPLTGGGTEAFF. As DNA, the CDR3 is TGCGCCAGCAGCCCCTTGACGGGCGGGGGGACTGAAGCTTTCTTT. Full variable domain (outside the CDR3, taken from reference TRBV5-1 and TRBJ1-1): KAGVTQTPRYLIKTRGQQVTLSCSPISGHRSVSWYQQTPGQGLQFLFEYFSETQRNKGNFPGRFSGRQFSNSRSEMNVSTLELGDSALYLCASSPLTGGGTEAFFGQGTRLTVV.

The V gene is TRBV6-5, the J gene TRBJ1-1, with 9 bases that match TRBD1. Trimming took 7 bases from V and 5 from J; bases not matched to a gene: 8. Per germline, CDR1 MNHEY and CDR2 SVGAGI. The CDR3 runs to 14 residues. The chain's CDR3 is CASIRQGVGTEAFF. Here the CDR3 DNA reads TGTGCCAGCATCCGACAGGGGGTAGGGACTGAAGCTTTCTTT.

The V and J genes are TRBV2 and TRBJ1-1, with D unresolved. The V gene lost 3 bases and the J gene lost 0 bases, with 11 bases spanning the gap. This CDR3 region has 15 residues. Germline V CDR1 and CDR2: SNHLY, FYNNEI. The CDR3 region has the DNA TGTGCCAGCAGTGATATTCGAGCTATGAACACTGAAGCTTTCTTT. Translating it yields CASSDIRAMNTEAFF. Variable domain in full (rest from reference TRBV2 and TRBJ1-1): EPEVTQTPSHQVTQMGQEVILRCVPISNHLYFYWYRQILGQKVEFLVSFYNNEISEKSEIFDDQFSVERPDGSNFTLKIRSTKLEDSAMYFCASSDIRAMNTEAFFGQGTRLTVV.

The V gene is TRBV27, the J gene TRBJ2-3; D is perhaps TRBD1 (5 bases). V was clipped by 4 bases and J by 0 bases, with 11 bases between them. Germline CDR1 MNHEY, CDR2 SMNVEV (reference sequence). The CDR3 runs 15 residues. The CDR3 DNA reads TGTGCCAGCAGTTCAAGACAGCGTAGCACAGATACGCAGTATTTT. As protein: CASSSRQRSTDTQYF.

This clone was picked up a small number of times. The chain combines TRBV5-4 with TRBJ1-5; D unclear. The CDR3 spans 15 residues. Germline values: CDR1 SGHNT, CDR2 YYREEE (reference sequence). Trimming shortened V by 0 bases and J by 1 base, and 8 bases separated the two germline ends. The CDR3 DNA follows: TGTGCCAGCAGCTTGGAGCCTACGAGCAATCAGCCCCAGCATTTT. This translates into CASSLEPTSNQPQHF.

Here the CDR3 DNA reads TGCAGCGTGCTAGCGGGGGGGTCTGAGACCCAGTACTTC. Its protein is CSVLAGGSETQYF. V and J are TRBV29-1 and TRBJ2-5, with 12 bases that match TRBD2. The CDR3 runs to 13 residues. The ends lost 6 bases at V and 5 bases at J; junction bases unmatched: 4. Germline lookup yields CDR1 SQVTM and CDR2 ANQGSEA.

This clone appeared a single time. The chain is built from TRBV2 and TRBJ1-6; D gene unclear. V was clipped by 6 bases and J by 10 bases, with 10 bases between them. Germline V lookup: CDR1 SNHLY, CDR2 FYNNEI. This CDR3 contains 12 residues. Here the CDR3 DNA reads TGTGCCAGCAGCGCATTAGAGTCACCCCTCCACTTT. Translation gives CASSALESPLHF.

This chain links TRBV19 with TRBJ1-2; no clear D gene. Germline lookup yields CDR1 LNHDA and CDR2 SQIVND (reference sequence). The CDR3 has 13 residues. The germline V and J ends were trimmed by 11 bases and 5 bases, with 18 bases remaining between them. DNA of the CDR3: TGTGCCGGATCAGACGGCGGGAGTTATGGCTACACCTTC. This codes for CAGSDGGSYGYTF.

The chain links TRBV5-6 to TRBJ2-2; D unresolved. CDR1 and CDR2 from the germline V gene are SGHDT and YYEEEE. The CDR3 is made up of 13 amino acids. Trimming took 4 bases from V and 6 from J, leaving 10 bases between them. CDR3 sequence: CASSLSSAGELFF. CDR3 sequence (DNA): TGTGCCAGCAGCCTTTCCAGTGCCGGGGAGCTGTTTTTT. The complete variable domain, with remaining parts taken from reference TRBV5-6 and TRBJ2-2, reads DAGVTQSPTHLIKTRGQQVTLRCSPKSGHDTVSWYQQALGQGPQFIFQYYEEEERQRGNFPDRFSGHQFPNYSSELNVNALLLGDSALYLCASSLSSAGELFFGEGSRLTVL.

The V and J genes are TRBV20-1 and TRBJ1-1; no reliable D call. V was cut by 5 bases and J by 11 bases, with 15 bases left in between. The germline V gene has CDR1 DFQATT and CDR2 SNEGSKA (reference sequence). The CDR3 has 11 amino acids. The CDR3 sequence is CSARYSGRAFF. CDR3 sequence (DNA): TGCAGTGCTCGCTACAGCGGAAGGGCTTTCTTT.